Below, 3 T cell receptor beta chains from the same sample are listed, as sequenced in a study of T cell repertoires in cytomegalovirus infection. Their recognized antigens are unknown. TCRdb analysed the reads with MiXCR anew, one entry per CDR3 protein. Of about half a million distinct CDR3 sequences in the sample, about two fifths are singletons; the top ten hold just under 45%. The sequencing here drew on cultured PBMCs, taken from culture after CMV antigen stimulation. The source of these receptors is a human donor in good health (CMV status not recorded). Some clones in this sample may be carry-over from other donors' samples.

The chain uses TRBV7-2 and TRBJ2-7, with D possibly being TRBD2 (6 bases). This CDR3 spans 14 amino acids. Germline assignment: CDR1 SGHTA and CDR2 FQGNSA. Trimming pared 2 bases from V and 10 bases from J, leaving 18 bases between. The CDR3 DNA is TGTGCCAGCAGCTTACGCGGGGAGGTCGATAGTCAGTACTTC. Translated: CASSLRGEVDSQYF.

The sample holds a few counts of this clonotype. V usage is TRBV6-2 or TRBV6-3 and J usage is TRBJ2-3, with D unresolved. Trimming left V 5 bases short and J 4 bases short, with 16 bases between. Germline V lookup: CDR1 MNHEY, CDR2 SVGEGT. CDR3 length equals 15 residues. The CDR3: CASSAPWLGSDTQYF. The DNA for the CDR3 is TGTGCCAGCAGTGCGCCGTGGCTTGGGTCAGATACGCAGTATTTT.

The chain links TRBV6-2 or TRBV6-3 to TRBJ1-1, with a tentative D call TRBD1 (6 bases). CDR3 length: 13 residues. Germline lookup yields CDR1 MNHEY and CDR2 SVGEGT. The V gene lost 4 bases and the J gene lost 4 bases, with 10 bases spanning the gap. CDR3 loop: CASSFQGSTEAFF. The DNA of the CDR3 is TGTGCCAGCAGTTTTCAGGGGAGCACTGAAGCTTTCTTT.